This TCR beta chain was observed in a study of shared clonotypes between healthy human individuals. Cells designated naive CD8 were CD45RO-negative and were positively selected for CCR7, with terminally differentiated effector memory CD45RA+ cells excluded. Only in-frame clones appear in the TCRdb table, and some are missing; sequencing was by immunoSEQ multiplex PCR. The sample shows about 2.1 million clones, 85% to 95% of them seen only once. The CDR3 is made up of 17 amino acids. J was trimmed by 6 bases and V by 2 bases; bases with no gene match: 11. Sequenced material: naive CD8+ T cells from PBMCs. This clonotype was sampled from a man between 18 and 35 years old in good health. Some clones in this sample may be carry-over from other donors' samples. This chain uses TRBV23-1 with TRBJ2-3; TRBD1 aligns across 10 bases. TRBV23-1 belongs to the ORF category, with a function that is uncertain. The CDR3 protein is CASSQGDRGIPNDTQYF. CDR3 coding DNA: TGCGCCAGCAGTCAAGGGGACAGGGGCATACCCAACGATACGCAGTATTTT.